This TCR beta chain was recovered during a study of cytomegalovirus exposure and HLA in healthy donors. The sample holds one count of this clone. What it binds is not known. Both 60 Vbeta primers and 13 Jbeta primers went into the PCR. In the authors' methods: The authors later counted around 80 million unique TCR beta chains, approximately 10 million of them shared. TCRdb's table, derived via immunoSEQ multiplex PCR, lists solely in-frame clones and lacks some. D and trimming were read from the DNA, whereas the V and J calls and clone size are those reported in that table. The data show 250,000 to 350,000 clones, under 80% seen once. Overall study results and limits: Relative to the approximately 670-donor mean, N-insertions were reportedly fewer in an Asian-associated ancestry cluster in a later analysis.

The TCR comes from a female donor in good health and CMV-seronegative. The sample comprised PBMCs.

The CDR3 spells CASSHSQGVGTEAFF. The CDR3, as DNA: TGTGCCAGCAGCCACTCCCAGGGGGTAGGGACTGAAGCTTTCTTT. This sequence joins TRBV7-9 and TRBJ1-1, with 7 bases aligning to TRBD1. This CDR3 has 15 residues. V trimming: 5 bases; J trimming: 5 bases; junction bases outside the gene matches: 11. CDR1 and CDR2 (germline): SEHNR, FQNEAQ (reference sequence). The complete variable domain, with remaining parts taken from reference TRBV7-9 and TRBJ1-1, reads DTGVSQNPRHKITKRGQNVTFRCDPISEHNRLYWYRQTLGQGPEFLTYFQNEAQLEKSRLLSDRFSAERPKGSFSTLEIQRTEQGDSAMYLCASSHSQGVGTEAFFGQGTRLTVV.